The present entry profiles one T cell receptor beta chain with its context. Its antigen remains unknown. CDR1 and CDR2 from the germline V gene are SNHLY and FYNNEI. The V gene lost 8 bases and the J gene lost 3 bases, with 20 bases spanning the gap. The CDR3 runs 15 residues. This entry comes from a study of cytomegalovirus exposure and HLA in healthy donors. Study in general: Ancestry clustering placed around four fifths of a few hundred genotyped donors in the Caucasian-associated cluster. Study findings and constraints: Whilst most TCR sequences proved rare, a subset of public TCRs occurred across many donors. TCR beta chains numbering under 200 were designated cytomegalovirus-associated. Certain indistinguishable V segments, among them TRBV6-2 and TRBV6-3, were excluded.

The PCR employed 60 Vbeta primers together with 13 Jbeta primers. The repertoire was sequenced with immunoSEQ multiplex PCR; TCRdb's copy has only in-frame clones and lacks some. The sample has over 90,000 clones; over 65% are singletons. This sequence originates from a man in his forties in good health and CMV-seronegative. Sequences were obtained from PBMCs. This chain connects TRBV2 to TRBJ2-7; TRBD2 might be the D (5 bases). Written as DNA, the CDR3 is TGTGCCAGCCAGGCCGGGCCGACCGACTACTACGAGCAGTACTTC. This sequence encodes CASQAGPTDYYEQYF.